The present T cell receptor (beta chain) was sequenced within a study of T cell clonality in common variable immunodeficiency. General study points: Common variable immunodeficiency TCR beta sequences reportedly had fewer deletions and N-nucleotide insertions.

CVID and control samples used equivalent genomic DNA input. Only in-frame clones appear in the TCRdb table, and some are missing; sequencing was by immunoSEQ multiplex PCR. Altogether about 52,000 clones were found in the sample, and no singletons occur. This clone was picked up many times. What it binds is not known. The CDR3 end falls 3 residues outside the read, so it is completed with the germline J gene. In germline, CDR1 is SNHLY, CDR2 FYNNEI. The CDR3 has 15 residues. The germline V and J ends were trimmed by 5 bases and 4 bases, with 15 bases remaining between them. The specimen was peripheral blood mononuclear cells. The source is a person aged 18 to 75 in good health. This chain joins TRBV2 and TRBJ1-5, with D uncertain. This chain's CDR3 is CASSFDSPFNQPQHF. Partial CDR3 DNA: TGTGCCAGCAGTTTTGACTCCCCCTTTAATCAGCCC.